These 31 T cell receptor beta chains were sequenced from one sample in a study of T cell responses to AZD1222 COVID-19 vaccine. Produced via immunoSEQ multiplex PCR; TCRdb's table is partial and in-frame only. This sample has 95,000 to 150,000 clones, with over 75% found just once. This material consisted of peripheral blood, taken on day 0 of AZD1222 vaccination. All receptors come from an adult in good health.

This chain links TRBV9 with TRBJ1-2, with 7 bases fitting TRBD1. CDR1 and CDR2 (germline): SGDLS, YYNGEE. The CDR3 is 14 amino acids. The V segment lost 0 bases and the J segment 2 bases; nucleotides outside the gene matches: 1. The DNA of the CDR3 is TGTGCCAGCAGCGTAGGACAGGGAAACTATGGCTACACCTTC. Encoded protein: CASSVGQGNYGYTF.

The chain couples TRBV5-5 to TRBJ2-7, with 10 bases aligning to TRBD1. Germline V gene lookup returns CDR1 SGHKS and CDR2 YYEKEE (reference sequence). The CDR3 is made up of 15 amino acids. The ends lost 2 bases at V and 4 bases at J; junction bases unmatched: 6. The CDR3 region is CASSFTGQGLYEQYF. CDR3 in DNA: TGTGCCAGCAGCTTCACGGGACAGGGGTTGTACGAGCAGTACTTC. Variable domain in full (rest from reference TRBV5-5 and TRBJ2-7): DAGVTQSPTHLIKTRGQQVTLRCSPISGHKSVSWYQQVLGQGPQFIFQYYEKEERGRGNFPDRFSARQFPNYSSELNVNALLLGDSALYLCASSFTGQGLYEQYFGPGTRLTVT.

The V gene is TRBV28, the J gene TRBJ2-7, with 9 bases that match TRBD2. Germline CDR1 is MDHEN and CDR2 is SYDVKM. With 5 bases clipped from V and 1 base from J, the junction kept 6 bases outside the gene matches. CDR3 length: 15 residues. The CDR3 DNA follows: TGTGCCAGCAGTGATTGGACTAGCGTTTCCTACGAGCAGTACTTC. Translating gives CASSDWTSVSYEQYF.

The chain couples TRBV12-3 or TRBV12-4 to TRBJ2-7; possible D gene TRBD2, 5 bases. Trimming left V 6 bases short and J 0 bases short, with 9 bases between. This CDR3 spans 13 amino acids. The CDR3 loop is CASSQRDSYEQYF. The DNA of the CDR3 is TGTGCCAGCAGCCAACGGGACTCCTACGAGCAGTACTTC.

The CDR3 loop reads CASSTPGQGAYEQYF. The DNA for the CDR3 is TGTGCCAGCAGCACTCCGGGACAGGGGGCCTACGAGCAGTACTTC. The chain recombines TRBV11-2 with TRBJ2-7, with 11 bases lining up with TRBD1. This CDR3 spans 15 amino acids. Germline V CDR1 and CDR2: SGHAT, FQNNGV. V lost 5 bases to trimming and J lost 2 bases; unmatched junction nucleotides: 5.

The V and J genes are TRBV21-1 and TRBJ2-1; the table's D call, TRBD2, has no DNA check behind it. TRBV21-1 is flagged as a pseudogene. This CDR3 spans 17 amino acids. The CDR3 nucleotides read TGTGCCAGCAGCAAGACTAGCGGGAGTGGAAATACGAATGAGCAGTTCTTC. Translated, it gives CASSKTSGSGNTNEQFF.

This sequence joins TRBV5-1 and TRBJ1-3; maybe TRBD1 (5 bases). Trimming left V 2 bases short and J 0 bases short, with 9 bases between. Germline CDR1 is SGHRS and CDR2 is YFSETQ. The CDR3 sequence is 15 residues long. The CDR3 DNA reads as TGCGCCAGCAGCTTAGGGGTCCCCTCTGGAAACACCATATATTTT. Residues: CASSLGVPSGNTIYF. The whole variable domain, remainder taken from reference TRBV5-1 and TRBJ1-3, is KAGVTQTPRYLIKTRGQQVTLSCSPISGHRSVSWYQQTPGQGLQFLFEYFSETQRNKGNFPGRFSGRQFSNSRSEMNVSTLELGDSALYLCASSLGVPSGNTIYFGEGSWLTVV.

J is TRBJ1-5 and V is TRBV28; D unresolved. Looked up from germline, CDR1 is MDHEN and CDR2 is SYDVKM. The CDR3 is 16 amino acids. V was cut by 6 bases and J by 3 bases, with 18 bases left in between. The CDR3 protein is CASSQDGGWPNQPQHF. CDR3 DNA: TGTGCCAGCAGCCAAGACGGAGGGTGGCCCAATCAGCCCCAGCATTTT.

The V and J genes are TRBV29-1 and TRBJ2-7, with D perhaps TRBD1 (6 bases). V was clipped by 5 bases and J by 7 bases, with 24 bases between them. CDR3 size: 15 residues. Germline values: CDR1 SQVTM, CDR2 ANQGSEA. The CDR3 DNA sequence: TGCAGCGTTCGGGGACACTTGAGTACCACGGGTGAGCAGTACTTC. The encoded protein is CSVRGHLSTTGEQYF.

The CDR3: CASSTVDRDIQYF. In DNA form, the CDR3 reads TGTGCCAGTAGTACGGTCGACAGGGACATTCAGTACTTC. The chain uses TRBV19 and TRBJ2-4; TRBD1 agrees at 7 bases. The CDR3 covers 13 residues. V trimming: 4 bases; J trimming: 8 bases; junction bases outside the gene matches: 5. CDR1 and CDR2 from the germline V gene are LNHDA and SQIVND (reference sequence).

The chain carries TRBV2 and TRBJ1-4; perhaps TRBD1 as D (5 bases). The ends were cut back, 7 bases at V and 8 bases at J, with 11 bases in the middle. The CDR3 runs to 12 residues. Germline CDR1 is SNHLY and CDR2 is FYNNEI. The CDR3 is CASTRAREKLFF. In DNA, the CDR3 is TGTGCCAGCACCAGGGCTAGGGAAAAACTGTTTTTT. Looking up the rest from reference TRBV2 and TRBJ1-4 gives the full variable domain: EPEVTQTPSHQVTQMGQEVILRCVPISNHLYFYWYRQILGQKVEFLVSFYNNEISEKSEIFDDQFSVERPDGSNFTLKIRSTKLEDSAMYFCASTRAREKLFFGSGTQLSVL.

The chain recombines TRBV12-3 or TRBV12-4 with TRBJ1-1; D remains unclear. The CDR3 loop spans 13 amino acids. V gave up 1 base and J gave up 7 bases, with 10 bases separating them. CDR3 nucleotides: TGTGCCAGCAGTTTAGTGGGCGGATTTGAAGCTTTCTTT. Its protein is CASSLVGGFEAFF.

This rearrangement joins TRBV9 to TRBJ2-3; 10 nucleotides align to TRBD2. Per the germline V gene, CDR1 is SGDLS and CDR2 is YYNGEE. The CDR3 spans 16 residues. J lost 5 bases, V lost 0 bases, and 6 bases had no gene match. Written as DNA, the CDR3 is TGTGCCAGCAGCGTAGGGAGCGGGGGGGCCCAAGATACGCAGTATTTT. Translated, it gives CASSVGSGGAQDTQYF.

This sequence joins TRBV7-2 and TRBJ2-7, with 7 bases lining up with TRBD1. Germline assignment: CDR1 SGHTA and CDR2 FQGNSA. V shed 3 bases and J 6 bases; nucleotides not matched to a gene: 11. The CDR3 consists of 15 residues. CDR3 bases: TGTGCCAGCAGCTTGGACCCGACGGACAGGAGCGAGCAGTACTTC. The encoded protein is CASSLDPTDRSEQYF.

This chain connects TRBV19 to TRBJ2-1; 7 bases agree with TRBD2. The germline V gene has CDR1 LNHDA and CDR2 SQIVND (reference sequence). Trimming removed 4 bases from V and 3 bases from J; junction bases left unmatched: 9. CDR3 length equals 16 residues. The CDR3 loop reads CASSSRGLGIYNEQFF. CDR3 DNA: TGTGCCAGTAGTAGCCGAGGACTAGGGATCTACAATGAGCAGTTCTTC.

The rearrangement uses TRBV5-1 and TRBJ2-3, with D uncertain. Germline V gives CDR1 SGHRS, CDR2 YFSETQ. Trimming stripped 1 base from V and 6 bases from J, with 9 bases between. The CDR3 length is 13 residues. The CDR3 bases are TGCGCCAGCAGCTTGAACCTGGCGGATACGCAGTATTTT. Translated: CASSLNLADTQYF.

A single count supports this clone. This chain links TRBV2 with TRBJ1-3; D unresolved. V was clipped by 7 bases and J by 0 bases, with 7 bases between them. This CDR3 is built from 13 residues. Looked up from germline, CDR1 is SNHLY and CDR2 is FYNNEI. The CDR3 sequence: CASTENSGNTIYF. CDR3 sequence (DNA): TGTGCCAGCACAGAAAACTCTGGAAACACCATATATTTT.

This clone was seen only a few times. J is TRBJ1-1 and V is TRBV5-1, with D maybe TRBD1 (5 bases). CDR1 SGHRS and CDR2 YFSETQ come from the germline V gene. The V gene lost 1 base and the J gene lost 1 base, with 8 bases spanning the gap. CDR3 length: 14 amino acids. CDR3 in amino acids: CASSLKGTNTEAFF. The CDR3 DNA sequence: TGCGCCAGCAGCTTGAAAGGGACGAACACTGAAGCTTTCTTT.

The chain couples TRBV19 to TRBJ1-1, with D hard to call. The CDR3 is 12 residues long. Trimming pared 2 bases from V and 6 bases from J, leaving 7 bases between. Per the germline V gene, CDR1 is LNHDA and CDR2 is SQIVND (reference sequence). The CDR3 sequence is CASSINPPEAFF. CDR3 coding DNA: TGTGCCAGTAGTATAAACCCACCTGAAGCTTTCTTT.

Written as DNA, the CDR3 is TGTGCCAGCAGCTCAGGGGCAAGCTCCTACAATGAGCAGTTCTTC. Encoded protein: CASSSGASSYNEQFF. The chain is built from TRBV7-3 and TRBJ2-1, with a tentative D call TRBD1 (6 bases). CDR3 length equals 15 residues. V was shortened by 4 bases and J by 0 bases, with 10 bases between the two germline ends. Per germline, CDR1 SGHTA and CDR2 FQGTGA.

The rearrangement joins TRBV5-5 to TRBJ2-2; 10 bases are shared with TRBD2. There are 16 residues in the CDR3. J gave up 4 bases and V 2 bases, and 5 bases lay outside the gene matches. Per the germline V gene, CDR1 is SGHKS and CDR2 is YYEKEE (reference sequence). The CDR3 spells CASSLAGGPSTGELFF. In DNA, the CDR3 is TGTGCCAGCAGCTTAGCGGGAGGGCCGAGCACCGGGGAGCTGTTTTTT.

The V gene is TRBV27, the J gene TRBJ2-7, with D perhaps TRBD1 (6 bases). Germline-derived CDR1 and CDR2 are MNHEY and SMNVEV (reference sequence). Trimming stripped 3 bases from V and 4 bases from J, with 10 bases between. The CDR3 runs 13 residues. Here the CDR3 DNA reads TGTGCCAGCAGTTTGCAGGGGAGATACGAGCAGTACTTC. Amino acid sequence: CASSLQGRYEQYF.

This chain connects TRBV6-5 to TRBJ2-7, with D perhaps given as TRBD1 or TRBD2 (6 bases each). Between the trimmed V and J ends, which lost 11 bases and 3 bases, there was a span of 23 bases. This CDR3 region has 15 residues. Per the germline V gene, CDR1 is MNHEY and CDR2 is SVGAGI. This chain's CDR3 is CAGQGTPVSSYEQYF. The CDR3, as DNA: TGTGCCGGTCAGGGGACTCCCGTCAGTAGCTACGAGCAGTACTTC.

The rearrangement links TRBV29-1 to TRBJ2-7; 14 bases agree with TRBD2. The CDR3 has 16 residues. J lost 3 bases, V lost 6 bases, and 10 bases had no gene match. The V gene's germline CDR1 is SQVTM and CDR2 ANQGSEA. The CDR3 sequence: CSVRPSGLAGVYEQYF. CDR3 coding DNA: TGCAGCGTACGACCCTCGGGACTAGCGGGAGTCTACGAGCAGTACTTC.

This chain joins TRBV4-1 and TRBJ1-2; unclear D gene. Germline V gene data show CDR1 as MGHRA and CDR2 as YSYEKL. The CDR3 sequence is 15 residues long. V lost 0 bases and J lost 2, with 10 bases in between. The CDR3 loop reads CASSQEGTKNYGYTF. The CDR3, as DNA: TGCGCCAGCAGCCAAGAAGGCACGAAGAACTATGGCTACACCTTC.

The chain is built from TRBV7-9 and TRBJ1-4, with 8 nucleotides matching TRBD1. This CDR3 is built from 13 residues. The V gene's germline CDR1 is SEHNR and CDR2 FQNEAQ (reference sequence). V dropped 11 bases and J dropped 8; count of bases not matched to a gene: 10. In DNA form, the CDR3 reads TGTGCCCACGGGACAGGTCGGGAAGAAAAACTGTTTTTT. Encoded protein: CAHGTGREEKLFF.

CDR3 amino acids: CATLGVRYEQYF. Here the CDR3 DNA reads TGTGCCACCCTGGGGGTTAGGTACGAGCAGTACTTC. This chain links TRBV10-3 with TRBJ2-7, with D perhaps being TRBD1 or TRBD2 (5 bases each). The V end was cut by 10 bases, the J end by 4 bases, with 14 bases between. CDR3 length: 12 residues. Germline V gene sequence: CDR1 ENHRY, CDR2 SYGVKD.

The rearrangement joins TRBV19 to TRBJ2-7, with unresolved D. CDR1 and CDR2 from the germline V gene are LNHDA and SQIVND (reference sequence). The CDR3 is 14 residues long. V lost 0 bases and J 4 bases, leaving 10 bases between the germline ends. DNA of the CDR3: TGTGCCAGTAGTATAGATCGCTGGGATTACGAGCAGTACTTC. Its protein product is CASSIDRWDYEQYF.

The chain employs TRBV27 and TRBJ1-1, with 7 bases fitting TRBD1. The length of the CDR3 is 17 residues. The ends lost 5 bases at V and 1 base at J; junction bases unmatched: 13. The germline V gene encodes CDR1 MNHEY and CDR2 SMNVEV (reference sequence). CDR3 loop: CASSQTGAKGSNTEAFF. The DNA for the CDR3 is TGTGCCAGCAGTCAAACAGGGGCGAAGGGTTCGAACACTGAAGCTTTCTTT.

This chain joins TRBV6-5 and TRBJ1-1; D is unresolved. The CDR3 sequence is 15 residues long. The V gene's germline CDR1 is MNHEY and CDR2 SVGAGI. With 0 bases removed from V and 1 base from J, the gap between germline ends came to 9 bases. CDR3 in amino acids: CASSYSSVPNTEAFF. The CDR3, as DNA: TGTGCCAGCAGTTACTCGTCGGTGCCGAACACTGAAGCTTTCTTT.

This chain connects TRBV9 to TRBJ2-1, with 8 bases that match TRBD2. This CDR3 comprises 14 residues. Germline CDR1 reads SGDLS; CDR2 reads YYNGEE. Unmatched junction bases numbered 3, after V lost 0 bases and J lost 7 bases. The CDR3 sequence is CASSVAGGRNEQFF. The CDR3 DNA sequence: TGTGCCAGCAGCGTAGCGGGAGGGCGAAATGAGCAGTTCTTC. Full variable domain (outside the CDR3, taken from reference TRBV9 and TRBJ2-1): DSGVTQTPKHLITATGQRVTLRCSPRSGDLSVYWYQQSLDQGLQFLIQYYNGEERAKGNILERFSAQQFPDLHSELNLSSLELGDSALYFCASSVAGGRNEQFFGPGTRLTVL.